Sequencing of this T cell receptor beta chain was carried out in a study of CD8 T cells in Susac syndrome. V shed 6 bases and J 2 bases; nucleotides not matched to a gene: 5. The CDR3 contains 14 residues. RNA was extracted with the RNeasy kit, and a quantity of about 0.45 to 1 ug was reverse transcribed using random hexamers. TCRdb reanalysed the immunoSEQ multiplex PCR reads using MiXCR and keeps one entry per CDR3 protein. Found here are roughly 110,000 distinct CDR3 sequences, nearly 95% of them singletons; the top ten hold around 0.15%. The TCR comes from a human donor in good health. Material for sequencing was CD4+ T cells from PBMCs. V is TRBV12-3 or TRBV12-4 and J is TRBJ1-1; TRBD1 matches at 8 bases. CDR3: CASSRDRKNTEAFF. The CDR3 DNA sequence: TGTGCCAGCAGCCGGGACAGGAAAAACACTGAAGCTTTCTTT.